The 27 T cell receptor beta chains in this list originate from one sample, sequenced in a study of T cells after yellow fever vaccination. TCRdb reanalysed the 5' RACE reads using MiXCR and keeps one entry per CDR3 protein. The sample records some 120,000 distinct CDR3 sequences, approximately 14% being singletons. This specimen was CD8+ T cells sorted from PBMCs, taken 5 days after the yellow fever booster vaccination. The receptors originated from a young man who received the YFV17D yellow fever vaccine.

CDR3 in DNA: TGTGCCAGCAGCTTTGTCGGGGAAACCCATGGCTACACCTTC. Translation: CASSFVGETHGYTF. V and J are TRBV7-9 and TRBJ1-2; D not certain. V was trimmed by 3 bases and J by 6 bases, leaving 14 bases between them. The CDR3 spans 14 residues. CDR1 SEHNR and CDR2 FQNEAQ come from the germline V gene (reference sequence).

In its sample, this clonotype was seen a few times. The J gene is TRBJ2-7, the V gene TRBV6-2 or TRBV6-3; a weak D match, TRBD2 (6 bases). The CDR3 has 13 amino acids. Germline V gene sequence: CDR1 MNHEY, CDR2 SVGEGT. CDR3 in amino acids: CASSYGTSFEQYV. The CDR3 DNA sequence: TGTGCCAGCAGTTACGGGACTTCCTTCGAGCAGTACGTC.

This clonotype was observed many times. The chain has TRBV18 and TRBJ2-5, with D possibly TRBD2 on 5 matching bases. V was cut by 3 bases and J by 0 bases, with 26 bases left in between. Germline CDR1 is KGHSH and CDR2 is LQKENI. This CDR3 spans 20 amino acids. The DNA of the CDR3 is TGTGCCAGCTCACCTCCACCGGGCCGAGGGTTTGTGGGGTACCAAGAGACCCAGTACTTC. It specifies CASSPPPGRGFVGYQETQYF. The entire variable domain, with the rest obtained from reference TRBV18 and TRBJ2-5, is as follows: NAGVMQNPRHLVRRRGQEARLRCSPMKGHSHVYWYRQLPEEGLKFMVYLQKENIIDESGMPKERFSAEFPKEGPSILRIQQVVRGDSAAYFCASSPPPGRGFVGYQETQYFGPGTRLLVL.

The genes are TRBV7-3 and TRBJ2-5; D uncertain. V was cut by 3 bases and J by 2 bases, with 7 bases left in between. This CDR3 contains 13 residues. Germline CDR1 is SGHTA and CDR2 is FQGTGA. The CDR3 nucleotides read TGTGCCAGCAGCTTCGACGGACAAGAGACCCAGTACTTC. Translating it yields CASSFDGQETQYF.

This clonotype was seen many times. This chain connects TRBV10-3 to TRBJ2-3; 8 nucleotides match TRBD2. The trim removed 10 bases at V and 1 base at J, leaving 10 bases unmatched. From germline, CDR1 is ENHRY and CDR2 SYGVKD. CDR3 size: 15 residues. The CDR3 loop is CATNERGQGTDTQYF. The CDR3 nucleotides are TGTGCCACCAACGAGCGGGGGCAGGGCACAGATACGCAGTATTTT.

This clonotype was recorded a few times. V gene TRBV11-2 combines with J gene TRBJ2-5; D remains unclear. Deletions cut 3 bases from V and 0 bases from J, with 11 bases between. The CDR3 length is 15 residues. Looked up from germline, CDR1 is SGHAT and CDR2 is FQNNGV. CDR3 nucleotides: TGTGCCAGCAGCTTTTGGAAAGCAGACCAAGAGACCCAGTACTTC. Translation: CASSFWKADQETQYF.

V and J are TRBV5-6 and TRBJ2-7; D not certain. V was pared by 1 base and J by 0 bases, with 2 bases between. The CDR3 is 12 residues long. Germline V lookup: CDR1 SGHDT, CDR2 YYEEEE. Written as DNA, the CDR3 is TGTGCCAGCAGCTTGAACTCCTACGAGCAGTACTTC. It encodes CASSLNSYEQYF. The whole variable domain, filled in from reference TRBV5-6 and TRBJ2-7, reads DAGVTQSPTHLIKTRGQQVTLRCSPKSGHDTVSWYQQALGQGPQFIFQYYEEEERQRGNFPDRFSGHQFPNYSSELNVNALLLGDSALYLCASSLNSYEQYFGPGTRLTVT.

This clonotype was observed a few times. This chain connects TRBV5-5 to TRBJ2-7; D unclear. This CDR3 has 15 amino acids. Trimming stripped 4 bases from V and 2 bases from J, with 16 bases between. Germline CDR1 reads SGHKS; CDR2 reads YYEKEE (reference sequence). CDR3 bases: TGTGCCAGCAGCCCGACCCCCCCACTGACCTACGAGCAGTACTTC. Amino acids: CASSPTPPLTYEQYF.

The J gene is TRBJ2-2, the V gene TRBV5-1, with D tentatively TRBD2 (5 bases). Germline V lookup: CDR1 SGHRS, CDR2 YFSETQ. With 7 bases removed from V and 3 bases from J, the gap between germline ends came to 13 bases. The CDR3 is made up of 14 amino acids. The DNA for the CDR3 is TGCGCCAGCGGGATCGGGGATCACACCGGGGAGCTGTTTTTT. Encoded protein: CASGIGDHTGELFF.

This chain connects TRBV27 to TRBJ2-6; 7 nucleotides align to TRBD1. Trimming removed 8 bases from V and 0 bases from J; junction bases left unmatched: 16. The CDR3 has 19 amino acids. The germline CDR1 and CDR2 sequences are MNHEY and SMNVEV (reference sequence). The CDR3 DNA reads TGTGCCAGCTGTTCTGGGTCGGGACAGCCACTCTCTGGGGCCAACGTCCTGACTTTC. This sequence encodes CASCSGSGQPLSGANVLTF.

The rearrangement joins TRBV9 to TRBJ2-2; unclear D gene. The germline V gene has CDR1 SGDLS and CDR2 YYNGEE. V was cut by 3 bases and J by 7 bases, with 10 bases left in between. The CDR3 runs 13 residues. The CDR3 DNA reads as TGTGCCAGCAGCGGAGGCCAGCTCGGGGAGCTGTTTTTT. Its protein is CASSGGQLGELFF.

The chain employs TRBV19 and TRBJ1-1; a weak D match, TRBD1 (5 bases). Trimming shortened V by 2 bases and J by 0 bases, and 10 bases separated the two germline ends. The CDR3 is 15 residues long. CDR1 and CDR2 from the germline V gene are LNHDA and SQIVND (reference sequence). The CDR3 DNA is TGTGCCAGTAGTATATTCGGGGGGTTGAACACTGAAGCTTTCTTT. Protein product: CASSIFGGLNTEAFF.

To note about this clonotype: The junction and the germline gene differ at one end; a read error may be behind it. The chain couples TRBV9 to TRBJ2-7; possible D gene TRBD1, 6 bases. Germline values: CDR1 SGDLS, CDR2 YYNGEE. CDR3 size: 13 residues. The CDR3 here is CASNRDMGYEQHF. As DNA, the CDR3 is TGTGCCAGCAACCGGGACATGGGCTACGAGCAGCACTTC.

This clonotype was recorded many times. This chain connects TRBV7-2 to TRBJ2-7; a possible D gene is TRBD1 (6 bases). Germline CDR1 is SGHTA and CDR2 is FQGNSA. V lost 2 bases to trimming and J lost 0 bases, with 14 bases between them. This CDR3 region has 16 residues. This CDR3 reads CASSLSWDTSSYEQYF. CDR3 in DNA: TGTGCCAGCAGCTTATCGTGGGACACGAGCTCCTACGAGCAGTACTTC.

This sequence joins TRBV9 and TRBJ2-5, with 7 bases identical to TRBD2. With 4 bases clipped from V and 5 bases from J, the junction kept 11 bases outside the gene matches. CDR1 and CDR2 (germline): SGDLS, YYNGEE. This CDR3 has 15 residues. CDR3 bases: TGTGCCAGCAGCCCCCACGACATGGGAGGGGAGACCCAGTACTTC. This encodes CASSPHDMGGETQYF.

The CDR3 nucleotides read TGTGCCAGCAGCCAAGGGGGTCGGAGTTTTTACAATGAGCAGTTCTTC. Its translation: CASSQGGRSFYNEQFF. The chain links TRBV14 to TRBJ2-1, with D unresolved. The CDR3 is 16 amino acids. The V end lost 1 base, the J end lost 4 bases, and 14 bases lay between the germline ends. Germline CDR1 reads SGHDN; CDR2 reads FVKESK.

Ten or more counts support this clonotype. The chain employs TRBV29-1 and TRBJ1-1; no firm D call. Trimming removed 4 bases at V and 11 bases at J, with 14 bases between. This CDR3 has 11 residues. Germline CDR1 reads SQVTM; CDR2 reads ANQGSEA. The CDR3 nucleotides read TGCAGCGTTGTCGTACTCGGACGGGCTTTCTTT. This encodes CSVVVLGRAFF.

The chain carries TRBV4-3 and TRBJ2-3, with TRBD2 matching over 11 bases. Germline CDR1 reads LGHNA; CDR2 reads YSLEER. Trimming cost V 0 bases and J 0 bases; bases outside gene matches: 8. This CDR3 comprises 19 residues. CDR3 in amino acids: CASSQEPSGGRASTDTQYF. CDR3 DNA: TGCGCCAGCAGCCAAGAACCTAGCGGGGGGCGTGCTAGCACAGATACGCAGTATTTT.

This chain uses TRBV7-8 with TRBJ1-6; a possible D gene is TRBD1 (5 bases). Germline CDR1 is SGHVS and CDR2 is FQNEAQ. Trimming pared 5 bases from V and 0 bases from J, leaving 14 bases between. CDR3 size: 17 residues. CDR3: CASSPRGESSYNSPLHF. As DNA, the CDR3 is TGTGCCAGCAGCCCCAGAGGGGAAAGCTCCTATAATTCACCCCTCCACTTT. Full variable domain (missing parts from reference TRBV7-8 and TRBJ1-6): GAGVSQSPRYKVAKRGQDVALRCDPISGHVSLFWYQQALGQGPEFLTYFQNEAQLDKSGLPSDRFFAERPEGSVSTLKIQRTQQEDSAVYLCASSPRGESSYNSPLHFGNGTRLTVT.

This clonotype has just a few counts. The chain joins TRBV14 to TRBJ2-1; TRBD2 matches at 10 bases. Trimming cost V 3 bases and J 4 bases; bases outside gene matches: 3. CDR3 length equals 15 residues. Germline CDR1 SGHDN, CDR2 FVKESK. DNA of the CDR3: TGTGCCAGCAGCCACGAACTAGCGGGGTACAATGAGCAGTTCTTC. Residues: CASSHELAGYNEQFF. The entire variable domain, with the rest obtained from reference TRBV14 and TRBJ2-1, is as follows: EAGVTQFPSHSVIEKGQTVTLRCDPISGHDNLYWYRRVMGKEIKFLLHFVKESKQDESGMPNNRFLAERTGGTYSTLKVQPAELEDSGVYFCASSHELAGYNEQFFGPGTRLTVL.

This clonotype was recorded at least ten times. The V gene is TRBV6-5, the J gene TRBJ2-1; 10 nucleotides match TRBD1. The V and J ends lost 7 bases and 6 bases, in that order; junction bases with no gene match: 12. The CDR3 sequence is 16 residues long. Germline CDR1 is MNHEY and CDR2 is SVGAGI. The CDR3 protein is CASTSPGQGRFNEQFF. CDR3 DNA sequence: TGTGCCAGCACCTCCCCGGGACAGGGGAGGTTCAATGAGCAGTTCTTC.

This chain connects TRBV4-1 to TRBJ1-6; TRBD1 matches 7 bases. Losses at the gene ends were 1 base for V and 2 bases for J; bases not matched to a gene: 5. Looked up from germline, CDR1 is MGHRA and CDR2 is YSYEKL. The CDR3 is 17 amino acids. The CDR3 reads CASSQVGQGAYNSPLHF. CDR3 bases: TGCGCCAGCAGCCAAGTGGGGCAGGGGGCCTATAATTCACCCCTCCACTTT.

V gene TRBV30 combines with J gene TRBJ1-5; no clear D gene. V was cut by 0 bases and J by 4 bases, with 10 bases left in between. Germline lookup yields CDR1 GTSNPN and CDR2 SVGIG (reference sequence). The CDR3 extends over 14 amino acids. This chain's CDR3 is CAWSVGFPNQPQHF. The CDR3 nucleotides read TGTGCCTGGAGTGTAGGCTTTCCAAATCAGCCCCAGCATTTT. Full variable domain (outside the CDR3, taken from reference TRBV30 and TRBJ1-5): SQTIHQWPATLVQPVGSPLSLECTVEGTSNPNLYWYRQAAGRGLQLLFYSVGIGQISSEVPQNLSASRPQDRQFILSSKKLLLSDSGFYLCAWSVGFPNQPQHFGDGTRLSIL.

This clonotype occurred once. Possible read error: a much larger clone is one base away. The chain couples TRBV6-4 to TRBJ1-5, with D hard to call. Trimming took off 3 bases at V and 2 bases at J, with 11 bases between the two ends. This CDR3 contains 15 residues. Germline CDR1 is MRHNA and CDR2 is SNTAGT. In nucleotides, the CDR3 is TGTGCCAGCAGTGAGTTGGTATTTTGCAATCAGCCCCAGCATTTT. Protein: CASSELVFCNQPQHF.

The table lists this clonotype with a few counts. The CDR3 sequence is CASSHPDRTYEQYF. The CDR3 DNA sequence: TGTGCCAGCAGCCACCCTGACAGAACCTACGAGCAGTACTTC. The V gene is TRBV14, the J gene TRBJ2-7, with D possibly TRBD1 on 5 matching bases. The germline CDR1 and CDR2 sequences are SGHDN and FVKESK. This CDR3 comprises 14 residues. Deletions cut 3 bases from V and 2 bases from J, with 11 bases between.

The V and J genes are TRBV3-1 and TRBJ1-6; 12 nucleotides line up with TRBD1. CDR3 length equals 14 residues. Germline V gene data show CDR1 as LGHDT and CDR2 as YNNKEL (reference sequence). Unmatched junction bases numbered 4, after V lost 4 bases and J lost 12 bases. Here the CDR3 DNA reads TGTGCCAGCAGCCCCGGGACAGGGGGCCAACCCCTCCACTTT. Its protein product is CASSPGTGGQPLHF.

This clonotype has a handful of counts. The CDR3 DNA follows: TGTGCCAGCGGGGTACGGGGAGGGAACACCGGGGAGCTGTTTTTT. Translation: CASGVRGGNTGELFF. The chain employs TRBV25-1 and TRBJ2-2; a weak D match, TRBD2 (6 bases). V lost 8 bases to trimming and J lost 1 base, with 14 bases between them. Germline V gene lookup returns CDR1 MGHDK and CDR2 SYGVNS. The length of the CDR3 is 15 residues.